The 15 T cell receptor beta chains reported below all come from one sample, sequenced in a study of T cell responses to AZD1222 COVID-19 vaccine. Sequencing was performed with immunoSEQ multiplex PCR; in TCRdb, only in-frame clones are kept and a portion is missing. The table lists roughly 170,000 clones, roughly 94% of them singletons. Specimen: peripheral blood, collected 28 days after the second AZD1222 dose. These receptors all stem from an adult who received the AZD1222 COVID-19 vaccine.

CDR3 coding DNA: TGTGCCAGCAGCGGCAGGACAGGGGGCATTGGCTACACCTTC. It specifies CASSGRTGGIGYTF. The J gene is TRBJ1-2, the V gene TRBV7-8; 11 bases align to TRBD1. The CDR3 runs 14 residues. Germline-derived CDR1 and CDR2 are SGHVS and FQNEAQ. The junction had 6 bases not matched to a gene; V was cut back by 5 bases and J by 7 bases.

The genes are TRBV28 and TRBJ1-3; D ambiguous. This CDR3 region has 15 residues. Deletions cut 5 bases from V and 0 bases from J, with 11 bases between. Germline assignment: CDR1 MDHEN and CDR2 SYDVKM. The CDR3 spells CASSRSRDSGNTIYF. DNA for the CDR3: TGTGCCAGCAGTCGGAGTAGAGACTCTGGAAACACCATATATTTT.

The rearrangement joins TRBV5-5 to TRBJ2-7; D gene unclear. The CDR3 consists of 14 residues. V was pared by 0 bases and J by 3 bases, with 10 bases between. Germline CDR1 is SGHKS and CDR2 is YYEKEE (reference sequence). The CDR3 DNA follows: TGTGCCAGCAGCTTGGCCGTCGGAAACTACGAGCAGTACTTC. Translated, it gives CASSLAVGNYEQYF.

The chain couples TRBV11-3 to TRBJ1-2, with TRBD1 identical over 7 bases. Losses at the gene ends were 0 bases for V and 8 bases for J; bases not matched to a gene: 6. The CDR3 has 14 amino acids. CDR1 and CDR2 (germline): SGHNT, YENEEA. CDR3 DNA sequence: TGTGCCAGCAGCTTAGAGACAGGGTCGCGCGGCTACACCTTC. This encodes CASSLETGSRGYTF.

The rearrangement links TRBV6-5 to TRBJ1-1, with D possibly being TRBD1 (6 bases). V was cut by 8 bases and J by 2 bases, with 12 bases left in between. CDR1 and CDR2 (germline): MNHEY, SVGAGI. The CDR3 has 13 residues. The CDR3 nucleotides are TGTGCCAGCGGAGCAGGGGCTAACACTGAAGCTTTCTTT. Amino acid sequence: CASGAGANTEAFF.

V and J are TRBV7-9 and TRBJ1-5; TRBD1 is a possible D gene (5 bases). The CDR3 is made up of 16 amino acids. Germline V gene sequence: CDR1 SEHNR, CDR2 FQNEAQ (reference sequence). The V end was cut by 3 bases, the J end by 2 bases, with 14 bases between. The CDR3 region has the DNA TGTGCCAGCAGCTTCGCGGGGTCCAGGGGCAATCAGCCCCAGCATTTT. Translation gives CASSFAGSRGNQPQHF.

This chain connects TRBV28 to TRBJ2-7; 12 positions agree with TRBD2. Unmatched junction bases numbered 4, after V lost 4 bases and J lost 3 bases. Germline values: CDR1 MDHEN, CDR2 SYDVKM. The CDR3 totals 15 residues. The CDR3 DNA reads TGTGCCAGCAGTTCCGCTAGCGGGGGGGACTACGAGCAGTACTTC. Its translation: CASSSASGGDYEQYF.

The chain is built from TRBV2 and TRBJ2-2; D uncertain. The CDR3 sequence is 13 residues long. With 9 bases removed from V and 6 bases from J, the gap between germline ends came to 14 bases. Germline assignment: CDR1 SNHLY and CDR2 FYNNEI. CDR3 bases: TGTGCCAGTGCGACCAGCCTCCCCGGGGAGCTGTTTTTT. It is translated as CASATSLPGELFF. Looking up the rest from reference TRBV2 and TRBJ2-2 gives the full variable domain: EPEVTQTPSHQVTQMGQEVILRCVPISNHLYFYWYRQILGQKVEFLVSFYNNEISEKSEIFDDQFSVERPDGSNFTLKIRSTKLEDSAMYFCASATSLPGELFFGEGSRLTVL.

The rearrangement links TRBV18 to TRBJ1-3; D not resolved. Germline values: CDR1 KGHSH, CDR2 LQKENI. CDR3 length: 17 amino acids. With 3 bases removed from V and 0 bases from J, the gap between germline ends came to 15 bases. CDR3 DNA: TGTGCCAGCTCACCTATCGGGAGACGGAACTCTGGAAACACCATATATTTT. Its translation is CASSPIGRRNSGNTIYF.

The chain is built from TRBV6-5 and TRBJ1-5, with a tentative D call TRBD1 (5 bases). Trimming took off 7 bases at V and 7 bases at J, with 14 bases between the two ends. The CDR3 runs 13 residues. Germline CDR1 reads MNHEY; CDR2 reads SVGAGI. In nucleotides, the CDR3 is TGTGCCAGCACCGTTGGGGGGTACCAGCCCCAGCATTTT. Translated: CASTVGGYQPQHF.

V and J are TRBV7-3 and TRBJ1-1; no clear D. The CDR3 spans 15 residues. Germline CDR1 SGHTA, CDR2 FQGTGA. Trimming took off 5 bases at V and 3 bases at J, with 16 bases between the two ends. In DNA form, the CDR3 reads TGTGCCAGCAGCCCCCACGGGGTCGGGGACACTGAAGCTTTCTTT. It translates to CASSPHGVGDTEAFF.

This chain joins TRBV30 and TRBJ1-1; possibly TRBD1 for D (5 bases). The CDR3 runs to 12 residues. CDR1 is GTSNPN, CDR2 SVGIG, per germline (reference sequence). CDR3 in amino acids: CGLGLTNTEAFF. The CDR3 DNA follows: TGTGGATTGGGACTCACGAACACTGAAGCTTTCTTT.

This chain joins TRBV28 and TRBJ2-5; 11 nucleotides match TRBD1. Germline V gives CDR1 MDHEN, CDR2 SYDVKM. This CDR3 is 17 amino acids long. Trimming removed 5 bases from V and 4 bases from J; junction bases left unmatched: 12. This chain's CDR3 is CASSNILRTGGGETQYF. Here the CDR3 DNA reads TGTGCCAGCAGTAATATTTTACGGACAGGGGGCGGAGAGACCCAGTACTTC.

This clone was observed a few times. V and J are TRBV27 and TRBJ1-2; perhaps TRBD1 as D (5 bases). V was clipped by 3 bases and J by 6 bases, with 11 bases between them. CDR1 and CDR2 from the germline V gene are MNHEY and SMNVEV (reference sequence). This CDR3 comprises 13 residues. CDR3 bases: TGTGCCAGCAGTTTTCAGGGAATCGATGGCTACACCTTC. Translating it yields CASSFQGIDGYTF.

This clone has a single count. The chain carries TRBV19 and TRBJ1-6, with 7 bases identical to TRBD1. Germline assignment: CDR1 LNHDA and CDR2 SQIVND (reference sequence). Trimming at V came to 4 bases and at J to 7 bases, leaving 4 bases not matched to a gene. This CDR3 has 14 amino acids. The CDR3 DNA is TGTGCCAGTAGTACAGGGACAGACAATTCACCCCTCCACTTT. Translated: CASSTGTDNSPLHF.